These 2 T cell receptor beta chains came from one sample sequenced in a study of cytomegalovirus exposure and HLA in healthy donors. PCR amplification relied on 60 Vbeta primers (plus 13 Jbeta primers). The table came from immunoSEQ multiplex PCR; TCRdb's copy has only in-frame clones and leaves some out. The sample yields 100,000 to 150,000 clones, around 80% seen once. Material: PBMCs. The receptors derive from a woman aged 40-49 years in good health and CMV-seronegative.

V usage is TRBV2 and J usage is TRBJ2-4; D is ambiguous. This CDR3 region has 13 residues. In germline, CDR1 is SNHLY, CDR2 FYNNEI. Trimming left V 4 bases short and J 0 bases short, with 4 bases between. The CDR3 DNA reads TGTGCCAGCAGTGTGGCAGCCAAAAACATTCAGTACTTC. This codes for CASSVAAKNIQYF.

The gene calls are TRBV4-1 and TRBJ2-5, with 9 bases fitting TRBD2. Germline assignment: CDR1 MGHRA and CDR2 YSYEKL. There are 14 residues in the CDR3. V shed 4 bases, J shed 4 bases, and the junction held 4 bases outside the gene matches. The CDR3 sequence: CASSRGGAGETQYF. DNA of the CDR3: TGCGCCAGCAGCCGCGGGGGGGCCGGAGAGACCCAGTACTTC.